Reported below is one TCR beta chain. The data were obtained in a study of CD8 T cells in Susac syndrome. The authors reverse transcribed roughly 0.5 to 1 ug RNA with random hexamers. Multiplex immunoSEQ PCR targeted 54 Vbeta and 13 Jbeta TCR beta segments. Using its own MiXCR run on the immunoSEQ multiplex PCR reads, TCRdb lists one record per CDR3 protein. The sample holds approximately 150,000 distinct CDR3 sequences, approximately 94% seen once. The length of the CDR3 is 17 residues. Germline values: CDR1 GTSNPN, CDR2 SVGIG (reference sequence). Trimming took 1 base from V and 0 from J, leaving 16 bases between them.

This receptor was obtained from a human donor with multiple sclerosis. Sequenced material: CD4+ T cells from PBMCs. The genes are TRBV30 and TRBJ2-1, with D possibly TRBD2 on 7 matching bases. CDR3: CAWSAMGGLLSYNEQFF. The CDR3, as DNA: TGTGCCTGGAGTGCCATGGGGGGGCTCCTCTCCTACAATGAGCAGTTCTTC.